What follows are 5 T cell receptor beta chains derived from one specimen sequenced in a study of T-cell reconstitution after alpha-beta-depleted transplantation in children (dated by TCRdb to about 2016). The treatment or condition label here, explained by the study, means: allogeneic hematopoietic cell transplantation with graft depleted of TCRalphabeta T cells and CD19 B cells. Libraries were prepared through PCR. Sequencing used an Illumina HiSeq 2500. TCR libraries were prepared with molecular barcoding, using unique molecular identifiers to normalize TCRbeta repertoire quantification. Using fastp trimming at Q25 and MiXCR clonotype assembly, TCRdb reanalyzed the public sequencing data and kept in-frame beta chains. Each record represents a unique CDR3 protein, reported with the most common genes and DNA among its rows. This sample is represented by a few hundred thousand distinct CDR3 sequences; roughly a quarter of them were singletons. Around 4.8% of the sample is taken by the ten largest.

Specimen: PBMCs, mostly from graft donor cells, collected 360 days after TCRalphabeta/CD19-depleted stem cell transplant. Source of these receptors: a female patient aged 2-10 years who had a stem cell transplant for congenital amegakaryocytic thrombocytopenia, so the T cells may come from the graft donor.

This CDR3 reads CASSLAQGGGQPQHF. The CDR3 DNA reads as TGTGCCAGCAGTTTAGCGCAAGGCGGGGGTCAGCCCCAGCATTTT. The chain combines TRBV12-3 or TRBV12-4 with TRBJ1-5; TRBD1 might be the D (5 bases). This CDR3 is built from 15 residues. V dropped 0 bases and J dropped 6 bases, with 12 bases sitting between them.

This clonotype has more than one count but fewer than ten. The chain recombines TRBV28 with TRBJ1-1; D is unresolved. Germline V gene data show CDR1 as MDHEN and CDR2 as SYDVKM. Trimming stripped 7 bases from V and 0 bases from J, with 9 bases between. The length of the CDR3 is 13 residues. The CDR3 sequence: CASTDGLNTEAFF. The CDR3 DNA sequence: TGTGCCAGCACGGACGGATTGAACACTGAAGCTTTCTTT.

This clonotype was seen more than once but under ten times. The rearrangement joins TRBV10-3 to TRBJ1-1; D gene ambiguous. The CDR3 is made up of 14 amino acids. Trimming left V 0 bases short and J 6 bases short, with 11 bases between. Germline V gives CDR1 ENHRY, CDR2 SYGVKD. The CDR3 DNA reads TGTGCCATCAGTGAGTCGGGCCAGTCCTCTGAAGCTTTCTTT. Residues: CAISESGQSSEAFF.

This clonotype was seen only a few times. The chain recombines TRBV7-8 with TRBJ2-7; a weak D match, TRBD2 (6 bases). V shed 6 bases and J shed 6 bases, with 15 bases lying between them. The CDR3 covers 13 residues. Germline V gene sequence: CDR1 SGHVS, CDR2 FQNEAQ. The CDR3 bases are TGTGCCAGCAGGGGCTGGAGGGCGAGCGAGCAGTACTTC. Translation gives CASRGWRASEQYF.

The CDR3 DNA sequence: TGTGCCAGCAGCTTAAGGCCGGGGGGGTATTACCGGGAGCCCTACAATGAGCAGTTCTTC. It encodes CASSLRPGGYYREPYNEQFF. J is TRBJ2-1 and V is TRBV11-2; the match to TRBD2 covers 8 bases. CDR1 and CDR2 from the germline V gene are SGHAT and FQNNGV. V shed 2 bases and J 2 bases; nucleotides not matched to a gene: 17. CDR3 size: 20 residues.